This T cell receptor (beta chain) is drawn from a study of T-cell reconstitution after alpha-beta-depleted transplantation in children. Study conclusions and caveats: From newly produced T cells came most of the T-cell counts and diversity one year after transplant. Some patients owed their high day-60 TCRbeta diversity to surviving recipient T cells and thymic progenitors. Reportedly, only several hundred clones from non-depleted graft cells drove alpha-beta T-cell counts at about two months.

V lost 4 bases and J lost 7, with 17 bases in between. Germline CDR1 and CDR2: SQVTM and ANQGSEA. There are 14 residues in the CDR3. Using unique molecular identifiers, the investigators prepared the TCRbeta library. TCRdb reprocessed the PCR reads via MiXCR and lists one record per CDR3 protein. The data show around 440,000 distinct CDR3 sequences, around 15% seen once. To note about this clonotype: No antigen is known for it.

The sample consisted of PBMCs, mostly from graft donor cells, taken 360 days after TCRalphabeta/CD19-depleted stem cell transplant. The chain uses TRBV29-1 and TRBJ2-1, with D tentatively TRBD2 (6 bases). The receptor was derived from a boy under two years old who had a stem cell transplant for Wiskott-Aldrich syndrome, so the T cells may come from the graft donor. CDR3 region: CSVGGAQDGNEQFF. CDR3 bases: TGCAGCGTTGGCGGGGCCCAGGACGGAAATGAGCAGTTCTTC.